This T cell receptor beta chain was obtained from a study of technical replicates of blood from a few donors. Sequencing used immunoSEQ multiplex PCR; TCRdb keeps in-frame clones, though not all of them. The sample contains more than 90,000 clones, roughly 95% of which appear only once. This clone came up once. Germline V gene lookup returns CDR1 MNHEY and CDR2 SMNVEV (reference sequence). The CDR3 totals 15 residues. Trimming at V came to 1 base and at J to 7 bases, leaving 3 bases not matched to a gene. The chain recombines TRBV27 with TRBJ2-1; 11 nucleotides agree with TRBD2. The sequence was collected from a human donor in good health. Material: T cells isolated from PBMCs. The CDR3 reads CASSLFASGRNEQFF. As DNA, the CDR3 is TGTGCCAGCAGTTTATTCGCTAGCGGGAGGAATGAGCAGTTCTTC.